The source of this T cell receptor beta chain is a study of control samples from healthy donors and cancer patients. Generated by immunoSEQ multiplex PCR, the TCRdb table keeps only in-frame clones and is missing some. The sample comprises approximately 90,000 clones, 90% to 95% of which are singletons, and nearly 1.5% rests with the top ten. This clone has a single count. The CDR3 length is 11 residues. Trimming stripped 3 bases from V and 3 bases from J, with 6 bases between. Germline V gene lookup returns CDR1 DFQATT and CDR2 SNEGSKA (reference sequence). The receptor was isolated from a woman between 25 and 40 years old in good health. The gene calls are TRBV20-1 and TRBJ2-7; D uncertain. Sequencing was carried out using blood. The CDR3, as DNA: TGCAGTGCTAGCCTATACTACGAGCAGTACTTC. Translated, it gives CSASLYYEQYF.